What follows describes a single T cell receptor beta chain. Its antigen remains unidentified. These data belong to a study of cytomegalovirus exposure and HLA in healthy donors. For the study at large: A subsequent analysis stated that the 110 or so validation repertoires were run on the same platform as the roughly 710 first-cohort repertoires.

Overall study findings and caveats: Some public TCRs appeared in many individuals, while most sequences were rare.

The repertoire was sequenced with immunoSEQ multiplex PCR; TCRdb's copy has only in-frame clones and lacks some. This sample has approximately 46,000 clones; under 95% occur once, and the top ten carry roughly 2%. This CDR3 has 15 residues. Germline CDR1 reads MDHEN; CDR2 reads SYDVKM. With 8 bases clipped from V and 6 bases from J, the junction kept 12 bases outside the gene matches. Sequencing input: PBMCs. The clonotype comes from a woman younger than 30 in good health and CMV-seronegative. This chain joins TRBV28 and TRBJ2-4; TRBD2 matches 8 bases. The CDR3 DNA reads TGTGCCAGCTCGGTAGGGCCGGGGGGGGTAAACATTCAGTACTTC. Protein product: CASSVGPGGVNIQYF. The full variable domain, rest sourced from reference TRBV28 and TRBJ2-4, is DVKVTQSSRYLVKRTGEKVFLECVQDMDHENMFWYRQDPGLGLRLIYFSYDVKMKEKGDIPEGYSVSREKKERFSLILESASTNQTSMYLCASSVGPGGVNIQYFGAGTRLSVL.